This entry features one TCR beta chain sequence. V lost 3 bases, J lost 4 bases, and 5 bases stayed unmatched. This CDR3 has 14 residues. The germline V gene encodes CDR1 SGDLS and CDR2 YYNGEE. This sample stems from a study of neoadjuvant anti-PD-1 for oral cavity cancer. Study as a whole: Nivolumab at 3 mg/kg was mostly given biweekly, three to four doses, pre-surgery. Around day 43, patients without progression received a fourth nivolumab dose before surgery.

The table came from immunoSEQ multiplex PCR; TCRdb's copy has only in-frame clones and leaves some out. The sample shows around 8,000 clones, around 70% of them seen only once. The sample's time point: after neoadjuvant nivolumab, at surgical resection. This TCR was recovered from a person between 40 and 85 years old with oral cavity squamous cell carcinoma. The gene calls are TRBV9 and TRBJ2-5, with TRBD1 matching over 8 bases. Sequenced here: PBMCs, sampled after nivolumab (anti-PD-1) treatment. The CDR3 DNA is TGTGCCAGCAGCGCGACAGGGGCGGGAGAGACCCAGTACTTC. It encodes CASSATGAGETQYF.